This TCR beta chain was obtained from a study of cytotoxic CD8 clonotypes in ibrutinib-treated CLL. Across the study: The response samples were taken once patients had been treated for a median of about 12 months, range 6 to 36. Mean per-sample yields comprised around 260,000 productive templates and approximately 97,000 productive rearrangements.

Genomic DNA in an amount of roughly 2 micrograms was extracted from cryopreserved PBMCs and used for the preparation of TCR beta libraries. A remark on this clone: No antigen is known for it.

TCRdb's table, derived via immunoSEQ multiplex PCR, lists solely in-frame clones and lacks some. Among hundreds of thousands of clones listed, 80% were seen once. Study-wide results and limits: Clonality rose at ibrutinib response, held steady in sustained remission, and fell toward baseline at progression.

Sequencing used PBMCs, obtained before ibrutinib treatment. The source of this sequence is a human donor with chronic lymphocytic leukemia.

The CDR3 loop is CASSLDRDDEKLFF. In DNA form, the CDR3 reads TGTGCCAGCAGTCTCGACAGGGATGATGAAAAACTGTTTTTT. The chain carries TRBV2 and TRBJ1-4; 7 bases match TRBD1. The CDR3 covers 14 residues. V shed 5 bases and J 6 bases; nucleotides not matched to a gene: 6. The germline CDR1 and CDR2 sequences are SNHLY and FYNNEI.